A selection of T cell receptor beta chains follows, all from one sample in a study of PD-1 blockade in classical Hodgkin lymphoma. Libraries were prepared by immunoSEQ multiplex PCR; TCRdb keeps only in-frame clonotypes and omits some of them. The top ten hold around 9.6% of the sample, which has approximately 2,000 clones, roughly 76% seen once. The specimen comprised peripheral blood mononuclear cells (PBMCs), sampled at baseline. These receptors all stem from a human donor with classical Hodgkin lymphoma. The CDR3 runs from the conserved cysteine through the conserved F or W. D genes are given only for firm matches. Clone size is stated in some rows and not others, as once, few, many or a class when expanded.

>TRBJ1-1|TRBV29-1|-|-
TGCAGCGTTGAAGACTCAACTGAAGCTTTCTTT
CSVEDSTEAFF
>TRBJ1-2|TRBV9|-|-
TGTGCCAGCAGCGTAGACACCGGGTGGGACTACACCTTC
CASSVDTGWDYTF
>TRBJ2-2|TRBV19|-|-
TGTGCCAGTAGTGTCGGGACCGGAGGCACCGGGGAGCTGTTTTTT
CASSVGTGGTGELFF
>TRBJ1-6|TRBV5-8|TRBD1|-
TGTGCCAGCAGCGCGGGACAGGTCAGCTCCTATAATTCACCCCTCCACTTT
CASSAGQVSSYNSPLHF
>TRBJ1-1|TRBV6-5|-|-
TGTGCCAGCGATTTGGGTCCGGTCAACACTGAAGCTTTCTTT
CASDLGPVNTEAFF
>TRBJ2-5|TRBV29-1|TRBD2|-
TGCAGCGTTGAGGGGACTAGCCCTTCCCAAGAGACCCAGTACTTC
CSVEGTSPSQETQYF
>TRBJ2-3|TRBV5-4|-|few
TGTGCCAGCAGCTTGGCCGCCCTAGCGAATACAGATACGCAGTATTTT
CASSLAALANTDTQYF
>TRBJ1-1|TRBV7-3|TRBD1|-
TGTGCCAGCAGCTTAAGCCGTAGGGGGACAGGGCGACAACTGGACACTGAAGCTTTCTTT
CASSLSRRGTGRQLDTEAFF
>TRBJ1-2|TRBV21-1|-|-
TGTGCCAGCAGCAAAGAGGAACCCTATGGCTACACCTTC
CASSKEEPYGYTF
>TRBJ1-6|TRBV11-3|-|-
TGTGCCAGCAGCGTCGCGGACACGGGGAATTCACCCCTCCACTTT
CASSVADTGNSPLHF
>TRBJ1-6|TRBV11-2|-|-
TGTGCCAGCAGCCTGGGCAGGGACAATTCACCCCTCCACTTT
CASSLGRDNSPLHF
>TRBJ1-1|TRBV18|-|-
TGTGCCAGCTCACCATCGGACAGTCGGGGCGCTTTCTTT
CASSPSDSRGAFF
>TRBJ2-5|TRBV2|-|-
TGTGCCAGCAGTCTTAATACCCCTGTTAGTGGAGAGACCCAGTACTTC
CASSLNTPVSGETQYF
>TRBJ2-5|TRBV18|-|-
TGTGCCAGCTCATGGGACCTGGGAGAGACCCAGTACTTC
CASSWDLGETQYF
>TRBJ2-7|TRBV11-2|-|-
TGTGCCAGCAGCCGCCTTCCCTACGAGCAGTACTTC
CASSRLPYEQYF
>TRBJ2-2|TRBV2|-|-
TGTGCCAGTTGTCAGGGCCCCGGGGAGCTGTTTTTT
CASCQGPGELFF
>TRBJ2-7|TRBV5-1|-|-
TGCGCCAGCAGCCTAGCCAACTACGAGCAGTACTTC
CASSLANYEQYF
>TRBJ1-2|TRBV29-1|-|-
TGCAGCGTACCCCGGGGGGGCCAGAACTATGGCTACACCTTC
CSVPRGGQNYGYTF
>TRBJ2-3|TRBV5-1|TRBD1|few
TGCGCCAGCAGCTGGCCTCCGGGACAGGTCACAGATACGCAGTATTTT
CASSWPPGQVTDTQYF
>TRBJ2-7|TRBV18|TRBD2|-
TGTGCCAGCTCACCACCGGGACTAGCGGGGGGTCTCAACGAGCAGTACTTC
CASSPPGLAGGLNEQYF
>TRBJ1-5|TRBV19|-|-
TGTGCCAGTAGTATAGGACGAAGCCGCGCCCAGCCCCAGCATTTT
CASSIGRSRAQPQHF
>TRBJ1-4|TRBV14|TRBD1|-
TGTGCCAGCAGCCCCAGGGGGAATGAAAAACTGTTTTTT
CASSPRGNEKLFF
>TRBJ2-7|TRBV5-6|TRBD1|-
TGTGCCAGCAGTCCGGACAGGTTCTCCTACGAGCAGTACTTC
CASSPDRFSYEQYF
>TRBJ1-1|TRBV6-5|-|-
TGTGCCAGCAGTTATTCACGACCGGAAGCTTTCTTT
CASSYSRPEAFF
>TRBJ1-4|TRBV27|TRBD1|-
TGTGCCAGCAGCGACCCAGGGGGGGCGGAGAAACTGTTTTTT
CASSDPGGAEKLFF
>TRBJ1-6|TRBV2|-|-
TGTGCCAGCAGTCCCCAGGGATCACGGCAGAATTCACCCCTCCACTTT
CASSPQGSRQNSPLHF
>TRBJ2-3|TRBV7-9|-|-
TGTGCCAGCAGGCCACGGGGGGCCACAGATACGCAGTATTTT
CASRPRGATDTQYF
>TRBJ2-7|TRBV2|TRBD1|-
TGTGCCACTACCCGGGACAGGGGCGGCGAGCAGTACTTC
CATTRDRGGEQYF
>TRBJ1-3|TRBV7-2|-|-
TGTGCCAGCAGTCCCGACAGGAGGGGAAACACCATATATTTT
CASSPDRRGNTIYF
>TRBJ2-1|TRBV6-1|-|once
TGTGCCAGCAGTGACAGGAACTACAATGAGCAGTTCTTC
CASSDRNYNEQFF
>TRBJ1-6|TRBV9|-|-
TGTGCCAGCAGCGAGAATAGCGGTTCACCCCTCCACTTT
CASSENSGSPLHF
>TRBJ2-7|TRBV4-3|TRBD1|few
TGCGCCAGCAGCCAAGGTGAGGGGACAGGCTCCTACGAGCAGTACTTC
CASSQGEGTGSYEQYF
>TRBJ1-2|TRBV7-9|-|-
TGTGCCACCATAACAGGGAATGACTATGGCTACACCTTC
CATITGNDYGYTF
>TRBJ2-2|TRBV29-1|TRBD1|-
TGCAGCGTTGTTGGGACAGTGAGTTCCGGGGAGCTGTTTTTT
CSVVGTVSSGELFF
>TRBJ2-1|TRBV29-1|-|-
TGCAGCGTTGAAAGCCGGGGCGGGATTCGGGATGAGCAGTTCTTC
CSVESRGGIRDEQFF
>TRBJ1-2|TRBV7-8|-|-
TGTGCCAGCACCAAGTGGGGGGCCCAGGATGGCTACACCTTC
CASTKWGAQDGYTF
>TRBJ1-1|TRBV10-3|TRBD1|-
TGTGCCATCAGTGACCCCGGGACAGAGAACACTGAAGCTTTCTTT
CAISDPGTENTEAFF
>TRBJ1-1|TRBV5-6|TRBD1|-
TGTGCCAGCAGCTTGGTTGACAGGGGGAACACTGAAGCTTTCTTT
CASSLVDRGNTEAFF
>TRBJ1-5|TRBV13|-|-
TGTGCCAGCAGCCCTCATGGTCAGCCCCAGCATTTT
CASSPHGQPQHF
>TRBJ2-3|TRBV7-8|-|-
TGTGCCAGCAGCCCCTTGGTTATCCGGGCTCCAAGCACAGATACGCAGTATTTT
CASSPLVIRAPSTDTQYF
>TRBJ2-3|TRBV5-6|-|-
TGTGCCAGCAGCTTGGTGGCGGCCTCCACAGATACGCAGTATTTT
CASSLVAASTDTQYF
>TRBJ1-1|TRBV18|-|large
TGTGCCAGCTCACCAGTGGACGAGACTGAAGCTTTCTTT
CASSPVDETEAFF
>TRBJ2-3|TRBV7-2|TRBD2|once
TGTGCCAGCAGCGTGGAAGGGACTAGCGGCACGCAGTATTTT
CASSVEGTSGTQYF
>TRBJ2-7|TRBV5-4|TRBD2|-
TGTGCCAGCAGCGCCCAAGCGGGGGCAAGCTCCTACGAGCAGTACTTC
CASSAQAGASSYEQYF
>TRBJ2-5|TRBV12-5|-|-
TGTGCTAGTGGCCCCGGTGGACGAGGAACCCAGTACTTC
CASGPGGRGTQYF
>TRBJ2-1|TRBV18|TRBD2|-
TGTGCCAGCTCACGATCCGCTAGCGGGGGGGTTAATGAGCAGTTCTTC
CASSRSASGGVNEQFF
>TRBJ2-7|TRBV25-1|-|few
TGTGCCAGCAGTGAATTGGGGGTCGGGGGCTACGAGCAGTACTTC
CASSELGVGGYEQYF
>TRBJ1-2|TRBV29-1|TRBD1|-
TGCAGCGTTGAAGATAATCAGGACAGGGGCTATGGCTACACCTTC
CSVEDNQDRGYGYTF
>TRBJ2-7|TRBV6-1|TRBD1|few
TGTGCCAGCAGACCAGGGGGCTCTTCCTACGAGCAGTACTTC
CASRPGGSSYEQYF
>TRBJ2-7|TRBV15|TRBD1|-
TGTGCCACCAGCAAACCTACCGGGACAGGGTTCTACGAGCAGTACTTC
CATSKPTGTGFYEQYF
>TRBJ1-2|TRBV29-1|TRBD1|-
TGCAGCGTTGAAGATCTGGAATGGACAGGGGGGGGCTACACCTTC
CSVEDLEWTGGGYTF
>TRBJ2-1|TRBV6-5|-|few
TGTGCCAGCAGTTACACGGGGCCTGGGGATGAGCAGTTCTTC
CASSYTGPGDEQFF
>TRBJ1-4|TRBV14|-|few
TGTGCCAGCAGCCCCCGGGGGCCTCGGGAAAAACTGTTTTTT
CASSPRGPREKLFF
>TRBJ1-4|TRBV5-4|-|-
TGTGCCAGCAGCTTGGAAGGGGCAACTAATGAAAAACTGTTTTTT
CASSLEGATNEKLFF
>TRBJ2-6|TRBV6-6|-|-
TGTGCCGGCACCAAGCAGGGGAATGGGGCCAACGTCCTGACTTTC
CAGTKQGNGANVLTF
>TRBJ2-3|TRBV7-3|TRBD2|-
TGTGCCAGCAGCCCACGGACTAGCGGAGATACGCAGTATTTT
CASSPRTSGDTQYF
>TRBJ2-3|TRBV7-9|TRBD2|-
TGTGCCAGCAGCTTGAGACTAGCGGGCACAGATACGCAGTATTTT
CASSLRLAGTDTQYF
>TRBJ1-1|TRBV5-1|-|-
TGCGCCAGTTGGGAGTTCTCATCGAACACTGAAGCTTTCTTT
CASWEFSSNTEAFF
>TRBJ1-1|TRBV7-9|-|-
TGTGCCAGCAGACAAACCGAGCGGGGGACTGAAGCTTTCTTT
CASRQTERGTEAFF